These 11 T cell receptor beta chains were all obtained from the same sample, sequenced in a study of CD8+CD57+ T cells in acquired aplastic anemia. TCR beta VDJ and CDR3 profiles were obtained from a genomic DNA template. A single record per CDR3 protein comes from TCRdb applying MiXCR to the reads. The table includes some 170,000 distinct CDR3 sequences, about three fifths detected once. Patients chosen for sequencing had shown CD8+CD57+ cell expansion by flow cytometry. Sequencing was performed on sorted CD4+, CD8+, or CD8+CD57+ T cells (not recorded which) from PBMCs. These receptors all stem from a human donor with aplastic anemia.

The chain uses TRBV24-1 and TRBJ2-7; TRBD1 aligns across 8 bases. There are 12 residues in the CDR3. Unmatched junction bases numbered 2, after V lost 5 bases and J lost 6 bases. Germline CDR1 and CDR2: KGHDR and SFDVKD. The DNA of the CDR3 is TGTGCCACCAGTGTGACAGGGGTCGAGCAGTACTTC. Protein product: CATSVTGVEQYF.

V and J are TRBV7-9 and TRBJ2-7; D is perhaps TRBD1 (6 bases). With 5 bases removed from V and 6 bases from J, the gap between germline ends came to 14 bases. The CDR3 contains 13 residues. Germline V CDR1 and CDR2: SEHNR, FQNEAQ (reference sequence). CDR3 bases: TGTGCCAGCAGCAACGGGCAGGGGACCGAGCAGTACTTC. This gives the protein CASSNGQGTEQYF.

This clonotype was counted once. V usage is TRBV20-1 and J usage is TRBJ2-5; the match to TRBD2 covers 7 bases. Trimming cost V 4 bases and J 5 bases; bases outside gene matches: 1. The CDR3 contains 11 residues. CDR1 and CDR2 (germline): DFQATT, SNEGSKA (reference sequence). Written as DNA, the CDR3 is TGCAGTGCTATCGGGGGGGAGACCCAGTACTTC. This codes for CSAIGGETQYF.

Ten or more counts support this clonotype. V usage is TRBV13 and J usage is TRBJ2-5; 7 positions match TRBD1. Losses at the gene ends were 3 bases for V and 2 bases for J; bases not matched to a gene: 3. Germline V gives CDR1 PRHDT, CDR2 FYEKMQ (reference sequence). This CDR3 is 14 amino acids long. The CDR3 DNA follows: TGTGCCAGCAGCTTTAGGGGGCCACAAGAGACCCAGTACTTC. Its translation is CASSFRGPQETQYF.

The chain carries TRBV12-3 or TRBV12-4 and TRBJ1-5; TRBD1 might be the D (6 bases). V was shortened by 6 bases and J by 6 bases, with 21 bases between the two germline ends. CDR3 length equals 16 residues. The CDR3 loop is CASRGGRTVVGQPQHF. CDR3 sequence (DNA): TGTGCCAGCAGGGGGGGCCGGACAGTGGTAGGTCAGCCCCAGCATTTT.

In its sample, this clonotype was seen many times. The chain is built from TRBV20-1 and TRBJ2-7, with D maybe TRBD2 (5 bases). Germline CDR1 and CDR2: DFQATT and SNEGSKA (reference sequence). The ends were cut back, 0 bases at V and 1 base at J, with 10 bases in the middle. The CDR3 is 14 residues long. CDR3 amino acids: CSARDIEGSYEQYF. CDR3 DNA: TGCAGTGCTAGAGATATCGAGGGTTCCTACGAGCAGTACTTC.

This clonotype was observed at least ten times. This chain links TRBV13 with TRBJ2-3; TRBD2 agrees at 9 bases. The germline CDR1 and CDR2 sequences are PRHDT and FYEKMQ (reference sequence). The CDR3 runs 16 residues. Unmatched junction bases numbered 9, after V lost 6 bases and J lost 2 bases. The CDR3 loop reads CASRHSGGPSTDTQYF. In nucleotides, the CDR3 is TGTGCCAGCAGACATAGCGGGGGACCATCCACAGATACGCAGTATTTT.

This clonotype has a single count. The chain combines TRBV10-3 with TRBJ2-7; D could derive from TRBD1 or TRBD2 (5 bases each). There are 16 residues in the CDR3. Trimming took 5 bases from V and 3 from J, leaving 20 bases between them. Germline lookup yields CDR1 ENHRY and CDR2 SYGVKD. The CDR3 region is CAISSRGRDADYEQYF. Here the CDR3 DNA reads TGTGCCATCAGTTCCCGGGGTCGGGACGCTGACTACGAGCAGTACTTC.

Notes on this clonotype: As the CDR3 is not closed by the conserved phenylalanine or tryptophan, this likely results from a read error. The limits of the CDR3 on the DNA are not certain, so only TCRdb's listed CDR3 is given. This chain joins TRBV25-1 and TRBJ2-5; the D call TRBD2 from the table was never checked on the DNA. The CDR3 numbers 16 amino acids, ends counted. Germline CDR1 reads MGHDK; CDR2 reads SYGVNS. Here the CDR3 reads CASSEAVLNYGYTFGS.

The chain uses TRBV7-9 and TRBJ2-7; TRBD1 is a possible D gene (6 bases). Deletions cut 5 bases from V and 4 bases from J, with 9 bases between. The CDR3 runs to 12 residues. Germline values: CDR1 SEHNR, CDR2 FQNEAQ (reference sequence). This chain's CDR3 is CASSKTGYEQYF. The CDR3 DNA reads TGTGCCAGCAGCAAAACAGGGTACGAGCAGTACTTC.

This rearrangement joins TRBV2 to TRBJ2-3, with 12 nucleotides matching TRBD2. After removal of 5 bases from V and 6 bases from J, the junction contained 9 bases not matched to a gene. The CDR3 runs to 16 residues. CDR1 and CDR2 (germline): SNHLY, FYNNEI. Here the CDR3 reads CASSLSVLAGGDTQYF. The CDR3 region has the DNA TGTGCCAGCAGTCTAAGCGTACTAGCGGGGGGTGATACGCAGTATTTT. The whole variable domain, filled in from reference TRBV2 and TRBJ2-3, reads EPEVTQTPSHQVTQMGQEVILRCVPISNHLYFYWYRQILGQKVEFLVSFYNNEISEKSEIFDDQFSVERPDGSNFTLKIRSTKLEDSAMYFCASSLSVLAGGDTQYFGPGTRLTVL.